The rows below give T cell receptor beta chains drawn from one sample of a study of T cell responses to AZD1222 COVID-19 vaccine. The method was immunoSEQ multiplex PCR; TCRdb's version includes in-frame clones alone and lacks a portion of them. The data show approximately 70,000 clones, with roughly 84% seen just once and 24% held by the top ten. Source: peripheral blood, taken on day 0 of AZD1222 vaccination. These receptors were taken from an adult in good health. Both conserved end residues are part of each CDR3. Fields, in order: clone size, J gene, D gene, V gene, CDR3 DNA, CDR3 protein. The D gene is left open where the match is weak. Size is stated for part of the rows, as once, few or many counts, or as a class when the clone is expanded.

. TRBJ1-2 . TRBV11-1 TGTGCCAGCAGCTTCGGGTCCTGGGGGCATGGCTACACCTTC CASSFGSWGHGYTF
. TRBJ2-7 . TRBV30 TGTGCCTGGAGTCGGACAGTTTCCTACGAGCAGTACTTC CAWSRTVSYEQYF
. TRBJ1-6 . TRBV10-3 TGTGCCAACTCCCCCTCGGCGGATTCACCCCTCCACTTT CANSPSADSPLHF
. TRBJ2-3 TRBD2 TRBV2 TGTGCCAGCAGTGGGCTAGCGGGGTTAGACATCACAGATACGCAGTATTTT CASSGLAGLDITDTQYF
. TRBJ1-3 . TRBV30 TGTGCCTTGGAGACGGTAGCTGGAAACACCATATATTTT CALETVAGNTIYF
few TRBJ1-2 . TRBV19 TGTGCCAGTAGCAAGGAGAGCCCGATAGTGTACACCTTC CASSKESPIVYTF
. TRBJ1-1 . TRBV5-1 TGCGCCAGCAGCTTCGACGGGGGGACTGAAGCTTTCTTT CASSFDGGTEAFF
. TRBJ1-5 TRBD1 TRBV6-2/TRBV6-3 TGTGCCAGCAGTGAGGGGGCGTTCTATCAGCCCCAGCATTTT CASSEGAFYQPQHF
. TRBJ1-4 . TRBV7-8 TGTGCCAGCAGCCATTCAACAACTAATGAAAAACTGTTTTTT CASSHSTTNEKLFF
. TRBJ2-5 TRBD1 TRBV6-5 TGTGCCAGCAGTAAAACGGGGGACAGGGCTGAGACCCAGTACTTC CASSKTGDRAETQYF
. TRBJ1-5 TRBD1 TRBV5-5 TGTGCCAGCAGCATGTACAGGGGTGGCAATCAGCCCCAGCATTTT CASSMYRGGNQPQHF
. TRBJ2-3 TRBD2 TRBV5-6 TGTGCCAGCGCAAGGGGGGACCCCGGGACTAGATATAGCACAGATACGCAGTATTTT CASARGDPGTRYSTDTQYF
. TRBJ1-5 . TRBV2 TGTGCCAGCAGTGACCGTTCCTATAGCAATCAGCCCCAGCATTTT CASSDRSYSNQPQHF
. TRBJ2-1 TRBD2 TRBV3-1/TRBV3-2 TGTGCCAGCAGCAGACTAGCGGGATACACCGGGGGTGAGCAGTTCTTC CASSRLAGYTGGEQFF
. TRBJ1-2 . TRBV6-1 TGTGCCAGCAGTGAAGCGCCCGGGTCGAGCTATGGCTACACCTTC CASSEAPGSSYGYTF
. TRBJ2-7 . TRBV6-5 TGTGCCAGCGCGGCACGGACCTCCTACGAGCAGTACTTC CASAARTSYEQYF
. TRBJ2-7 TRBD2 TRBV4-3 TGCGCCAGCAGCAAGCAAACTAGCGGGGGGGCTACCTACGAGCAGTACTTC CASSKQTSGGATYEQYF
. TRBJ2-3 TRBD2 TRBV7-3 TGTGCCAGCAGCTTAACCGGGGGGGAAACAGATACGCAGTATTTT CASSLTGGETDTQYF
few TRBJ1-1 . TRBV6-6 TGTGCCAGCAGTCGGGACACCTCCGATGAAGCTTTCTTT CASSRDTSDEAFF
. TRBJ1-4 TRBD1 TRBV18 TGTGCCAGCTCACCGGACAGGGGGATGAAGGAACTGTTTTTT CASSPDRGMKELFF
once TRBJ1-2 . TRBV4-3 TGCGCCAGCAGCCAAGGGGCCGGAGGGATCGGAGGCTACACCTTC CASSQGAGGIGGYTF
. TRBJ2-7 . TRBV4-1 TGCGCCAGCAGCCAACCGGACCGACTCGAGCAGTACTTC CASSQPDRLEQYF